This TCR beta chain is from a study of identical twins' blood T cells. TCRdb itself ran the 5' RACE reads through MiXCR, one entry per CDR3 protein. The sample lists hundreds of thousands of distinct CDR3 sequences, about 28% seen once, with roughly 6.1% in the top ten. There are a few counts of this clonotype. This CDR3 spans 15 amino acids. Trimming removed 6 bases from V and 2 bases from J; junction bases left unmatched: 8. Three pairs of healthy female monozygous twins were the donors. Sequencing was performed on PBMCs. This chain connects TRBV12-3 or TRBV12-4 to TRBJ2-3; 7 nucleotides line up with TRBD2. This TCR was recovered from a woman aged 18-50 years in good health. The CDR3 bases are TGTGCCAGCAGGACTAGCTCTTCTCCCACAGATACGCAGTATTTT. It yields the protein CASRTSSSPTDTQYF.